The table lists the clone carrying this T cell receptor (beta chain) with many counts. In TCRdb, the 5' RACE reads were re-called with MiXCR into one record per CDR3 protein. The sample records some 250,000 distinct CDR3 sequences, 3.6% being singletons. This sample was included in a study of T cells after yellow fever vaccination. In germline, CDR1 is KGHDR, CDR2 SFDVKD. The CDR3 spans 12 residues. Deletions cut 7 bases from V and 5 bases from J, with 10 bases between. The material was PBMCs, obtained 15 days after the yellow fever booster vaccination. This sequence originates from a young man who received the YFV17D yellow fever vaccine. V gene TRBV24-1 combines with J gene TRBJ2-5, with D possibly matching TRBD1 (5 bases). CDR3 bases: TGTGCCACCAGGGGGCTTGGGGAGACCCAGTACTTC. Translating gives CATRGLGETQYF.